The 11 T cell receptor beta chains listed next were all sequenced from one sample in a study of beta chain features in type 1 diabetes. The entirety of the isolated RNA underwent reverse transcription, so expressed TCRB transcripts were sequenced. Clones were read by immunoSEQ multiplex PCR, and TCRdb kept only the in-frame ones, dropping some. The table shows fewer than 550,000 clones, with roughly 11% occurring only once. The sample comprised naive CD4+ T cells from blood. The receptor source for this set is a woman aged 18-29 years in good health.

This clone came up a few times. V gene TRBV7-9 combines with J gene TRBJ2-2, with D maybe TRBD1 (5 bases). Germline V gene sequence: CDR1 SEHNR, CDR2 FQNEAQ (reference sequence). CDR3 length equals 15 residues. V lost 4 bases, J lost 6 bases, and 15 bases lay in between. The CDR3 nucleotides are TGTGCCAGCAGCTCTCAGGGTTCGGTTTCCGGGGAGCTGTTTTTT. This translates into CASSSQGSVSGELFF.

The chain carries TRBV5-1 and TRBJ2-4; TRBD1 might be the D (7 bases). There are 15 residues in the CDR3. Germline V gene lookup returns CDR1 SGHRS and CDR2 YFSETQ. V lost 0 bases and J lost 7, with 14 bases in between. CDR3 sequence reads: CASSLAAGQSNIQYF. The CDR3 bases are TGCGCCAGCAGCTTGGCCGCGGGACAGAGTAACATTCAGTACTTC.

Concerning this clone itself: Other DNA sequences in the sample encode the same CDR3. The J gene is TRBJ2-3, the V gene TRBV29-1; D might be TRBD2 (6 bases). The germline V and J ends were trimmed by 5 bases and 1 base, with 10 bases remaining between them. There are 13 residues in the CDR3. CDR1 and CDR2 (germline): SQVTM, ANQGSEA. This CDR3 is CSVRASGTDTQYF. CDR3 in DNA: TGCAGCGTTAGGGCTAGCGGCACAGATACGCAGTATTTT.

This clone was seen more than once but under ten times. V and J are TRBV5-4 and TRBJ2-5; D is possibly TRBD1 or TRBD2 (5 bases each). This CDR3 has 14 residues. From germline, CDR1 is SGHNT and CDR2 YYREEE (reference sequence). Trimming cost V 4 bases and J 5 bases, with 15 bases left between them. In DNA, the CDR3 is TGTGCCAGCAGCAATGGTAGGGACGTGGAGACCCAGTACTTC. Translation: CASSNGRDVETQYF.

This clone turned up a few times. The CDR3 sequence is CASSPGGGQGHNKEQFF. DNA of the CDR3: TGTGCCAGCTCACCTGGCGGGGGACAGGGACACAATAAGGAGCAGTTCTTC. The V call is TRBV18, the J call TRBJ2-1; 9 bases agree with TRBD1. Losses at the gene ends were 3 bases for V and 10 bases for J; bases not matched to a gene: 16. The CDR3 is 17 residues long. Germline CDR1 KGHSH, CDR2 LQKENI.

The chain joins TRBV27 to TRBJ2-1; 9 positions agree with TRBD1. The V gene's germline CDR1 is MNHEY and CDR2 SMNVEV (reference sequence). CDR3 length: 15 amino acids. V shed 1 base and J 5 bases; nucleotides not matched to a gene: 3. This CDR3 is CASSLLGTGNNEQFF. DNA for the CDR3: TGTGCCAGCAGTTTATTAGGGACAGGGAACAATGAGCAGTTCTTC.

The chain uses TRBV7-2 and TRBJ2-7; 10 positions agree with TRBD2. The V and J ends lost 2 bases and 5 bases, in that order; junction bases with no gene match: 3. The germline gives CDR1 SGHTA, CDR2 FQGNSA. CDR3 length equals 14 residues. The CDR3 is CASSLSGRAHEQYF. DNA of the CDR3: TGTGCCAGCAGCTTAAGCGGGAGGGCCCACGAGCAGTACTTC.

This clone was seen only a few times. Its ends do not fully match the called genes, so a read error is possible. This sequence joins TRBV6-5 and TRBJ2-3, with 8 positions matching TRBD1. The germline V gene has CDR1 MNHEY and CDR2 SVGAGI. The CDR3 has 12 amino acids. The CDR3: CASSAGGTQPHF. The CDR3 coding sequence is TGTGCCAGCAGTGCAGGGGGCACCCAACCCCATTTT.

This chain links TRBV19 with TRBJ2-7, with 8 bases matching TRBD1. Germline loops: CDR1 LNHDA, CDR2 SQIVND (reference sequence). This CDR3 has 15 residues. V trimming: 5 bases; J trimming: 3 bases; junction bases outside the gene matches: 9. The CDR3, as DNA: TGTGCCAGTAGTCCCCCCGGGACAGGATTCTACGAGCAGTACTTC. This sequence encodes CASSPPGTGFYEQYF.

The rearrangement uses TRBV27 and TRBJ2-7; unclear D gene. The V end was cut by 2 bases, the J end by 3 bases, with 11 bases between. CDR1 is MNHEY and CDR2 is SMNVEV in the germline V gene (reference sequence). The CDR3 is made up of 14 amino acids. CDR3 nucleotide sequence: TGTGCCAGCAGTTTAATAGGGCCAAGCTACGAGCAGTACTTC. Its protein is CASSLIGPSYEQYF.

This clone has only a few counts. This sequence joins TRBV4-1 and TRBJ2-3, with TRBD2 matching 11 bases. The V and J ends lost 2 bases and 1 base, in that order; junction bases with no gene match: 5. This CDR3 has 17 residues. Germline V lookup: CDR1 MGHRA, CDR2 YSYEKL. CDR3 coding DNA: TGCGCCAGCAGCCAACCTGGGACTAGCGGACGCACAGATACGCAGTATTTT. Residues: CASSQPGTSGRTDTQYF.